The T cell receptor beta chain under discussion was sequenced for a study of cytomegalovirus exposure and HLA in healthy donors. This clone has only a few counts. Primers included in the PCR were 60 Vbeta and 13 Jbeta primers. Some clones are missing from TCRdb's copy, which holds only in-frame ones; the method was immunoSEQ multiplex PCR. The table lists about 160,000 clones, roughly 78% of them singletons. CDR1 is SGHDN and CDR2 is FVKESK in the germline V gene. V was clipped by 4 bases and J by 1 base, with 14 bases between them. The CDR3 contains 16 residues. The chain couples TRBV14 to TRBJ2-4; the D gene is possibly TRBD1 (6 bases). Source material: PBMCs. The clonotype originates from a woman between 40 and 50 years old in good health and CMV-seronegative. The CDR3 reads CASSLRDTRAKNIQYF. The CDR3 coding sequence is TGTGCCAGCAGCCTCCGGGACACTCGGGCCAAAAACATTCAGTACTTC.